The 29 T cell receptor beta chains below come from one sample, sequenced in a study of PD-1 blockade in mismatch repair-deficient tumors. Only in-frame clones appear in the TCRdb table, and some are missing; sequencing was by immunoSEQ multiplex PCR. The sample records around 120,000 clones, roughly 90% being singletons. Material: peripheral blood, obtained roughly 67 weeks after starting pembrolizumab. These receptor sequences come from an adult with mismatch repair-deficient cancer.

J is TRBJ2-1 and V is TRBV10-1; the D is unclear. Germline CDR1 and CDR2: WNHNN and SYGVQD (reference sequence). The CDR3 runs to 14 residues. The ends were cut back, 0 bases at V and 3 bases at J, with 6 bases in the middle. CDR3 nucleotide sequence: TGCGCCAGCAGTGAGTCCACGGACTACAATGAGCAGTTCTTC. Its translation is CASSESTDYNEQFF.

The chain recombines TRBV4-2 with TRBJ2-7; tentatively, D is TRBD2 (6 bases). Looked up from germline, CDR1 is LGHNA and CDR2 is YNFKEQ. Trimming left V 0 bases short and J 0 bases short, with 15 bases between. The length of the CDR3 is 17 residues. In DNA form, the CDR3 reads TGTGCCAGCAGCCAAGACCCCTCCGGGACTCCCTCCTACGAGCAGTACTTC. This sequence encodes CASSQDPSGTPSYEQYF.

The chain carries TRBV27 and TRBJ1-5; D might be TRBD1 (6 bases). V gave up 3 bases and J gave up 5 bases, with 14 bases separating them. From germline, CDR1 is MNHEY and CDR2 SMNVEV (reference sequence). The length of the CDR3 is 15 residues. The CDR3 is CASSFGRGAHQPQHF. Written as DNA, the CDR3 is TGTGCCAGCAGTTTCGGCAGGGGCGCACATCAGCCCCAGCATTTT.

The chain carries TRBV7-2 and TRBJ2-5; 7 bases align to TRBD2. The J call may be faulty, since TRBJ2-7 better matches the DNA end. This CDR3 spans 15 amino acids. The V gene's germline CDR1 is SGHTA and CDR2 FQGNSA. CDR3 sequence reads: CASSYQRGASYEQYF. Here the CDR3 DNA reads TGTGCCAGCAGCTATCAGCGGGGCGCCTCCTACGAGCAGTACTTC.

The J gene is TRBJ2-1, the V gene TRBV4-2; TRBD2 aligns across 10 bases. Germline assignment: CDR1 LGHNA and CDR2 YNFKEQ. The length of the CDR3 is 17 residues. The ends lost 0 bases at V and 9 bases at J; junction bases unmatched: 11. CDR3 DNA: TGTGCCAGCAGCCAAGATTTTGACCAGATAGCGGGAGGTGAGCAGTTCTTC. Amino acid sequence: CASSQDFDQIAGGEQFF.

The gene calls are TRBV4-3 and TRBJ2-3; D is ambiguous. Per germline, CDR1 LGHNA and CDR2 YSLEER. The CDR3 has 15 amino acids. The ends were cut back, 0 bases at V and 3 bases at J, with 10 bases in the middle. CDR3 sequence reads: CASSQDPLQTDTQYF. The CDR3 DNA reads as TGCGCCAGCAGCCAAGATCCCCTACAGACAGATACGCAGTATTTT.

V gene TRBV6-6 combines with J gene TRBJ2-2; no clear D gene. CDR1 is MNHNY, CDR2 SVGAGI, per germline (reference sequence). CDR3 size: 15 residues. The V end was cut by 1 base, the J end by 3 bases, with 9 bases between. The CDR3 sequence: CASSYYSLDTGELFF. The CDR3 nucleotides are TGTGCCAGCAGTTACTACTCGTTGGACACCGGGGAGCTGTTTTTT.

This sequence joins TRBV9 and TRBJ2-1, with TRBD2 matching over 8 bases. After removal of 0 bases from V and 3 bases from J, the junction contained 11 bases not matched to a gene. Germline CDR1 is SGDLS and CDR2 is YYNGEE. The CDR3 runs to 18 residues. For the CDR3, the DNA is TGTGCCAGCAGCGTAGTTCAAGCGGGAGAATTTATCTACAATGAGCAGTTCTTC. Its translation is CASSVVQAGEFIYNEQFF.

The chain is built from TRBV18 and TRBJ2-1, with unresolved D. The CDR3 extends over 15 amino acids. Trimming removed 2 bases at V and 0 bases at J, with 8 bases between. CDR1 is KGHSH, CDR2 LQKENI, per germline. The DNA for the CDR3 is TGTGCCAGCTCACCATCCCAAAGCTCCTACAATGAGCAGTTCTTC. Its protein is CASSPSQSSYNEQFF.

The V gene is TRBV10-2, the J gene TRBJ2-7, with D possibly matching TRBD1 (8 bases). Looked up from germline, CDR1 is WSHSY and CDR2 is SAAADI. Trimming cost V 0 bases and J 4 bases, with 16 bases left between them. The CDR3 is 16 amino acids. The CDR3 here is CASSESIGQGGYEQYF. CDR3 DNA: TGCGCCAGCAGTGAGTCGATAGGACAGGGAGGGTACGAGCAGTACTTC.

The chain links TRBV10-2 to TRBJ1-1; tentative D call: TRBD1 (5 bases). V lost 4 bases, J lost 1 base, and 10 bases lay in between. The V gene's germline CDR1 is WSHSY and CDR2 SAAADI. The CDR3 spans 14 residues. CDR3 sequence: CASSATVTNTEAFF. CDR3 bases: TGCGCCAGCAGTGCGACAGTGACGAACACTGAAGCTTTCTTT.

The V and J genes are TRBV19 and TRBJ2-3; D ambiguous. Germline V gene lookup returns CDR1 LNHDA and CDR2 SQIVND (reference sequence). CDR3 length: 16 amino acids. The V end lost 0 bases, the J end lost 2 bases, and 12 bases lay between the germline ends. The CDR3: CASSIDFGSVTDTQYF. The CDR3 coding sequence is TGTGCCAGTAGTATAGATTTCGGCTCGGTCACAGATACGCAGTATTTT. Full variable domain (remainder filled in from reference TRBV19 and TRBJ2-3): DGGITQSPKYLFRKEGQNVTLSCEQNLNHDAMYWYRQDPGQGLRLIYYSQIVNDFQKGDIAEGYSVSREKKESFPLTVTSAQKNPTAFYLCASSIDFGSVTDTQYFGPGTRLTVL.

The chain links TRBV6-5 to TRBJ2-5; D possibly matches TRBD1 or TRBD2 (5 bases each). Germline CDR1 is MNHEY and CDR2 is SVGAGI. CDR3 length: 15 amino acids. V lost 0 bases to trimming and J lost 5 bases, with 13 bases between them. The CDR3 DNA follows: TGTGCCAGCAGTTACTCATCCGGGACCGGGGAGACCCAGTACTTC. It codes for CASSYSSGTGETQYF.

The V gene is TRBV4-3, the J gene TRBJ2-1, with D hard to call. Germline CDR1 is LGHNA and CDR2 is YSLEER. This CDR3 contains 15 residues. V was pared by 1 base and J by 5 bases, with 12 bases between. The CDR3 reads CASSQVDTANNEQFF. In nucleotides, the CDR3 is TGCGCCAGCAGCCAAGTAGACACAGCTAACAATGAGCAGTTCTTC.

The chain combines TRBV6-4 with TRBJ2-1, with no clear D. Germline V gene lookup returns CDR1 MRHNA and CDR2 SNTAGT. This CDR3 comprises 13 residues. Trimming removed 1 base at V and 9 bases at J, with 10 bases between. Here the CDR3 reads CASSDWDDGEQFF. The DNA for the CDR3 is TGTGCCAGCAGTGACTGGGATGACGGTGAGCAGTTCTTC.

The chain couples TRBV7-9 to TRBJ2-3; D is possibly TRBD2 (6 bases). The germline V gene encodes CDR1 SEHNR and CDR2 FQNEAQ (reference sequence). The CDR3 contains 15 residues. The V and J ends lost 1 base and 1 base respectively, with 9 bases between them. Here the CDR3 reads CASSLVGGGTDTQYF. The CDR3 DNA reads as TGTGCCAGCAGCTTAGTGGGGGGAGGCACAGATACGCAGTATTTT.

The genes are TRBV7-2 and TRBJ2-5, with 9 bases identical to TRBD2. The CDR3 contains 18 residues. Germline V CDR1 and CDR2: SGHTA, FQGNSA. Unmatched junction bases numbered 18, after V lost 5 bases and J lost 5 bases. In DNA, the CDR3 is TGTGCCAGCAGCGCAGTCGCCCGGATAGCGGGAGTGGTTGAGACCCAGTACTTC. Residues: CASSAVARIAGVVETQYF.

The chain joins TRBV14 to TRBJ2-7, with 7 bases that match TRBD2. Looked up from germline, CDR1 is SGHDN and CDR2 is FVKESK. J was trimmed by 3 bases and V by 3 bases; bases with no gene match: 8. CDR3 length: 15 residues. The CDR3 sequence: CASSQGSGPFYEQYF. In nucleotides, the CDR3 is TGTGCCAGCAGCCAGGGTAGCGGGCCTTTCTACGAGCAGTACTTC.

This chain joins TRBV4-3 and TRBJ1-2; possibly TRBD1 for D (5 bases). The V and J ends lost 3 bases and 4 bases respectively, with 12 bases between them. CDR1 and CDR2 from the germline V gene are LGHNA and YSLEER. This CDR3 has 14 amino acids. The CDR3 reads CASSQGQGVYGYTF. The CDR3 DNA reads TGCGCCAGCAGCCAGGGCCAGGGAGTCTATGGCTACACCTTC.

V usage is TRBV5-4 and J usage is TRBJ1-4; a weak D match, TRBD1 (6 bases). V was shortened by 0 bases and J by 2 bases, with 14 bases between the two germline ends. CDR3 size: 17 residues. Germline V CDR1 and CDR2: SGHNT, YYREEE (reference sequence). This CDR3 is CASSLASSGVTNEKLFF. The CDR3 DNA is TGTGCCAGCAGCTTGGCCTCGTCAGGGGTCACTAATGAAAAACTGTTTTTT.

A few counts support this clone. This chain's CDR3 is CASSQGHGDYEQYF. The CDR3 DNA sequence: TGCGCCAGCAGCCAAGGTCACGGAGACTACGAGCAGTACTTC. This chain uses TRBV4-1 with TRBJ2-7; no firm D call. The CDR3 sequence is 14 residues long. In germline, CDR1 is MGHRA, CDR2 YSYEKL. V lost 1 base, J lost 3 bases, and 10 bases lay in between.

The rearrangement uses TRBV19 and TRBJ2-7; 7 nucleotides match TRBD2. V gave up 7 bases and J gave up 0 bases; unmatched junction bases: 3. This CDR3 comprises 13 residues. Germline CDR1 is LNHDA and CDR2 is SQIVND (reference sequence). This chain's CDR3 is CASKPGGSYEQYF. The DNA of the CDR3 is TGTGCCAGTAAACCGGGGGGCTCCTACGAGCAGTACTTC.

This clone was counted between two and nine times. The chain carries TRBV4-1 and TRBJ1-5; 8 nucleotides line up with TRBD1. J gave up 4 bases and V 0 bases, and 5 bases lay outside the gene matches. Germline V gene data show CDR1 as MGHRA and CDR2 as YSYEKL. CDR3 length: 16 residues. The CDR3 DNA sequence: TGCGCCAGCAGCCAAGAGTCACAGGGGGGGAATCAGCCCCAGCATTTT. Its protein product is CASSQESQGGNQPQHF.

The chain uses TRBV27 and TRBJ2-3; 7 bases line up with TRBD2. The ends lost 5 bases at V and 3 bases at J; junction bases unmatched: 5. CDR1 is MNHEY, CDR2 SMNVEV, per germline (reference sequence). CDR3 length equals 14 residues. The CDR3 loop reads CASSRAGGTDTQYF. For the CDR3, the DNA is TGTGCCAGCAGTCGAGCCGGGGGGACAGATACGCAGTATTTT.

This clone was counted once. This chain links TRBV28 with TRBJ2-2, with a possible D match to TRBD2 (5 bases). This CDR3 is built from 14 residues. Trimming removed 10 bases from V and 6 bases from J, with 18 bases in between. Germline CDR1 is MDHEN and CDR2 is SYDVKM. CDR3 nucleotides: TGTGCCACCCGGACCGCCCCGGGGTCCGGGGAGCTGTTTTTT. The encoded protein is CATRTAPGSGELFF. The complete variable domain, with remaining parts taken from reference TRBV28 and TRBJ2-2, reads DVKVTQSSRYLVKRTGEKVFLECVQDMDHENMFWYRQDPGLGLRLIYFSYDVKMKEKGDIPEGYSVSREKKERFSLILESASTNQTSMYLCATRTAPGSGELFFGEGSRLTVL.

This clone was detected only a few times. The chain combines TRBV6-5 with TRBJ2-7; TRBD1 agrees at 8 bases. With V trimmed by 0 bases and J by 2 bases, 3 bases remained unmatched. CDR1 and CDR2 (germline): MNHEY, SVGAGI. The CDR3 has 15 amino acids. CDR3 sequence (DNA): TGTGCCAGCAGTTACTCCGAGACAGGGGCCTACGAGCAGTACTTC. This encodes CASSYSETGAYEQYF.

Remarks on this clone: The same CDR3 arises from other DNA sequences in this sample as well. The gene calls are TRBV19 and TRBJ2-7; tentatively, D is TRBD1 or TRBD2 (5 bases each). The CDR3 consists of 11 residues. Looked up from germline, CDR1 is LNHDA and CDR2 is SQIVND (reference sequence). Trimming removed 5 bases at V and 3 bases at J, with 5 bases between. The DNA of the CDR3 is TGTGCCAGTAGTGGGGGCTACGAGCAGTACTTC. Amino acids: CASSGGYEQYF.

The chain employs TRBV4-1 and TRBJ2-1, with D perhaps TRBD2 (6 bases). The V gene lost 2 bases and the J gene lost 12 bases, with 20 bases spanning the gap. This CDR3 spans 15 amino acids. CDR1 is MGHRA, CDR2 YSYEKL, per germline. The CDR3 coding sequence is TGCGCCAGCAGCCAACTAGTGGACTACAATGAGTTGCAGTTCTTC. Its protein is CASSQLVDYNELQFF.

The count of this clone is one. This chain uses TRBV5-1 with TRBJ2-5; 11 positions match TRBD1. The better agreement between TRBJ2-7 and the DNA end casts doubt on the J call. This CDR3 is 14 amino acids long. Germline loops: CDR1 SGHRS, CDR2 YFSETQ. The CDR3 sequence: CASSKGTGGYEQYF. CDR3 DNA sequence: TGCGCCAGCAGCAAAGGGACAGGGGGCTACGAGCAGTACTTC.